Listed below are T cell receptor beta chains from one sample, sequenced in a study of cytomegalovirus exposure and HLA in healthy donors. Using immunoSEQ multiplex PCR, the repertoire was profiled, and TCRdb retains in-frame clones only, with some absent. The sample contains 35,000 to 40,000 clones, 90% to 95% of which appear only once. The sequenced sample consisted of PBMCs. All receptors derive from a woman aged 18-29 years in good health and CMV-seronegative. The CDR3 runs from the conserved cysteine through the conserved F or W. The D gene is left open where the match is weak. Clone size, where shown, is once, few, many, or a class for clones that have expanded.

13	TRBV30	NA	TRBJ1-1	TRBD1	CACDRGLGTEAFF	TGTGCCTGTGACAGGGGGCTCGGCACTGAAGCTTTCTTT
16	TRBV28	NA	TRBJ2-3	TRBD2	CASSLPSGRATDTQYF	TGTGCCAGCAGTTTACCTAGCGGGAGGGCCACAGATACGCAGTATTTT
16	TRBV27	NA	TRBJ2-5	TRBD1	CASSLRGTVLQETQYF	TGTGCCAGCAGTTTAAGAGGGACAGTCCTTCAAGAGACCCAGTACTTC
15	TRBV7-3	NA	TRBJ2-7	NA	CASSFLSAGQSEQYF	TGTGCCAGCAGCTTTCTGAGCGCGGGGCAGAGCGAGCAGTACTTC
14	TRBV19	NA	TRBJ2-1	NA	CASSIAAGGVPQFF	TGTGCCAGTAGTATAGCAGCTGGGGGCGTTCCCCAGTTCTTC
13	TRBV30	once	TRBJ1-2	TRBD1	CAWITGATYGYTF	TGTGCCTGGATAACAGGGGCAACCTATGGCTACACCTTC
12	TRBV19	NA	TRBJ2-7	NA	CASSIDRVKQYF	TGTGCCAGTAGTATAGACCGGGTTAAGCAGTACTTC
16	TRBV5-1	NA	TRBJ1-6	TRBD1	CASSSGSGQVNSPLHF	TGCGCCAGCAGCTCTGGGTCTGGACAGGTTAATTCCCCCCTCCACTTT
14	TRBV11-2	NA	TRBJ2-7	NA	CASRRPGKTYEQYF	TGTGCCAGCCGAAGGCCAGGGAAGACCTACGAGCAGTACTTC
16	TRBV5-4	once	TRBJ2-6	TRBD2	CASSLGLAAGANVLTF	TGTGCCAGCAGCTTGGGACTAGCGGCTGGGGCCAACGTCCTGACTTTC
15	TRBV5-6	NA	TRBJ2-5	TRBD1	CASSFGTGLVETQYF	TGTGCCAGCAGCTTCGGGACAGGTCTGGTAGAGACCCAGTACTTC
15	TRBV11-2	NA	TRBJ2-1	TRBD2	CASSPPSGSYNEQFF	TGTGCCAGCAGCCCCCCTAGCGGCTCCTACAATGAGCAGTTCTTC
13	TRBV19	NA	TRBJ2-7	NA	CASSATARREQYF	TGTGCCAGTAGTGCCACAGCCCGACGCGAGCAGTACTTC
15	TRBV4-2	NA	TRBJ2-1	NA	CASSQEASSYNEQFF	TGTGCCAGCAGCCAAGAGGCAAGCTCCTACAATGAGCAGTTCTTC
14	TRBV25-1	NA	TRBJ1-1	NA	CASSESGRGTEAFF	TGTGCCAGCAGTGAATCCGGGAGAGGCACTGAAGCTTTCTTT
18	TRBV7-8	NA	TRBJ2-7	NA	CASSFASGRADSSYEQYF	TGTGCCAGCAGCTTCGCCTCCGGCAGGGCGGATAGCTCCTACGAGCAGTACTTC
17	TRBV19	NA	TRBJ2-3	TRBD2	CASRDGTSGKTTDTQYF	TGTGCCAGTCGAGATGGGACTAGCGGAAAAACCACAGATACGCAGTATTTT